This TCR beta chain was sequenced in a study of technical replicates of blood from several donors. TCRdb's table, derived via immunoSEQ multiplex PCR, lists solely in-frame clones and lacks some. Of more than 65,000 clones in the sample, roughly 96% were seen once. V trimming: 0 bases; J trimming: 4 bases; junction bases outside the gene matches: 3. From germline, CDR1 is MNHNY and CDR2 SVGAGI (reference sequence). This CDR3 has 15 residues. The specimen was T cells isolated from PBMCs. The chain combines TRBV6-6 with TRBJ2-7; 10 bases fit TRBD1. This TCR came from a human donor in good health. CDR3 coding DNA: TGTGCCAGCAGTTACTCAGTGGGACAGGGGTACGAGCAGTACTTC. It translates to CASSYSVGQGYEQYF.